These 28 T cell receptor beta chains were all obtained from the same sample, sequenced in a study of T cells in Graves' hyperthyroidism and ophthalmopathy. RNA transcripts were the template for amplifying TCR beta CDR3 regions. Researchers ran a first-round RT-PCR on the TCR CDR3 using the HTBI primer set. TCRdb itself ran the multiplex PCR reads through MiXCR, one entry per CDR3 protein. The data contain a few hundred thousand distinct CDR3 sequences, around a sixth of them singletons. Material for sequencing was blood. The receptor set was obtained from a woman in her twenties or thirties with Graves' hyperthyroidism.

CDR3 sequence: CASSQPPSEGSTEAFF. The DNA for the CDR3 is TGTGCCAGCAGCCAACCCCCGAGCGAGGGGTCCACTGAAGCTTTCTTT. This chain links TRBV3-1 with TRBJ1-1; tentatively, D is TRBD1 (5 bases). Germline V gene lookup returns CDR1 LGHDT and CDR2 YNNKEL (reference sequence). The V end lost 2 bases, the J end lost 4 bases, and 17 bases lay between the germline ends. The CDR3 length is 16 residues.

The rearrangement uses TRBV5-6 and TRBJ2-1; D might be TRBD1 (7 bases). V gave up 4 bases and J gave up 7 bases, with 15 bases separating them. The CDR3 extends over 14 amino acids. Germline assignment: CDR1 SGHDT and CDR2 YYEEEE. The CDR3 DNA is TGTGCCAGCAGCCCTACAGGGGACTGGAATGAGCAGTTCTTC. This encodes CASSPTGDWNEQFF.

This clonotype was counted at least ten times. The rearrangement links TRBV5-5 to TRBJ2-1; D is ambiguous. The CDR3 extends over 15 amino acids. Germline CDR1 SGHKS, CDR2 YYEKEE (reference sequence). V gave up 1 base and J gave up 2 bases, with 10 bases separating them. CDR3 bases: TGTGCCAGCAGCTTGTGGCCAACCCCCTACAATGAGCAGTTCTTC. This sequence encodes CASSLWPTPYNEQFF.

This clonotype was counted a few times. The chain combines TRBV19 with TRBJ1-1, with D possibly TRBD1 on 5 matching bases. Germline V CDR1 and CDR2: LNHDA, SQIVND (reference sequence). This CDR3 is built from 13 residues. Trimming shortened V by 3 bases and J by 4 bases, and 9 bases separated the two germline ends. CDR3 DNA: TGTGCCAGTAGTATGGTCAGGGCCACTGAAGCTTTCTTT. Translating gives CASSMVRATEAFF.

This clonotype has a handful of counts. The CDR3 loop is CASSEAGRATYEQYF. CDR3 DNA: TGTGCCAGCAGTGAAGCGGGCAGGGCCACCTACGAGCAGTACTTC. This sequence joins TRBV6-1 and TRBJ2-7; maybe TRBD1 (5 bases). Deletions cut 0 bases from V and 2 bases from J, with 11 bases between. Germline CDR1 MNHNS, CDR2 SASEGT. The length of the CDR3 is 15 residues.

This clonotype was picked up a small number of times. As DNA, the CDR3 is TGTGCCAGCAGGCGACAGGGGTTTAGCAATCAGCCCCAGCATTTT. It encodes CASRRQGFSNQPQHF. This chain connects TRBV6-5 to TRBJ1-5; 8 bases line up with TRBD1. This CDR3 region has 15 residues. The J segment lost 0 bases and the V segment lost 6 bases, leaving 4 bases of the junction unmatched. Germline CDR1 and CDR2: MNHEY and SVGAGI.

The chain recombines TRBV6-6 with TRBJ1-4; a weak D match, TRBD1 (6 bases). V was clipped by 0 bases and J by 4 bases, with 15 bases between them. The germline CDR1 and CDR2 sequences are MNHNY and SVGAGI (reference sequence). The CDR3 spans 17 residues. The CDR3: CASSYSGRGVDNEKLFF. Written as DNA, the CDR3 is TGTGCCAGCAGTTACTCGGGCAGGGGAGTTGATAATGAAAAACTGTTTTTT.

The table lists this clonotype with many counts. This chain uses TRBV7-2 with TRBJ2-1; D is ambiguous. The length of the CDR3 is 15 residues. V lost 5 bases, J lost 6 bases, and 17 bases lay in between. The germline V gene has CDR1 SGHTA and CDR2 FQGNSA. CDR3 in DNA: TGTGCCAGCAGCGGGCTTACAATAGGACGCAATGAGCAGTTCTTC. This sequence encodes CASSGLTIGRNEQFF.

This clonotype was observed a few times. The chain uses TRBV12-3 or TRBV12-4 and TRBJ2-1; no reliable D call. The CDR3 is 15 amino acids. V dropped 6 bases and J dropped 5 bases, with 17 bases sitting between them. The CDR3 bases are TGTGCCAGCAGAAAGTTCTCTCTAAACAACAATGAGCAGTTCTTC. Translation gives CASRKFSLNNNEQFF.

The chain joins TRBV10-3 to TRBJ2-3, with a tentative D call TRBD2 (6 bases). Germline loops: CDR1 ENHRY, CDR2 SYGVKD. The CDR3 sequence is 17 residues long. V was pared by 5 bases and J by 0 bases, with 18 bases between. Here the CDR3 reads CAISKAAAGPSTDTQYF. CDR3 in DNA: TGTGCCATCAGTAAGGCCGCAGCGGGCCCTAGCACAGATACGCAGTATTTT.

The J gene is TRBJ2-5, the V gene TRBV27, with D perhaps being TRBD1 or TRBD2 (5 bases each). The germline V and J ends were trimmed by 5 bases and 5 bases, with 15 bases remaining between them. Germline CDR1 reads MNHEY; CDR2 reads SMNVEV (reference sequence). The CDR3 length is 14 residues. The CDR3 DNA is TGTGCCAGCAGTGGGGACCCGCTCCGGGAGACCCAGTACTTC. It is translated as CASSGDPLRETQYF.

The V call is TRBV27, the J call TRBJ1-3, with D perhaps TRBD1 (5 bases). The CDR3 has 15 amino acids. Between the trimmed V and J ends, which lost 1 base and 2 bases, there was a span of 9 bases. Germline assignment: CDR1 MNHEY and CDR2 SMNVEV (reference sequence). The DNA for the CDR3 is TGTGCCAGCAGTTTATGGGGGGAGCCTGGAAACACCATATATTTT. Translating it yields CASSLWGEPGNTIYF.

On this clonotype itself: This may stem from a read error, because a much larger clone lies one nucleotide away. The V gene is TRBV12-3 or TRBV12-4, the J gene TRBJ2-1; D might be TRBD2 (5 bases). The CDR3 covers 16 residues. CDR3 in amino acids: CASRPSERKSYSEQFF. The CDR3 DNA reads TGTGCCAGCAGGCCTTCGGAGCGGAAGTCCTACAGTGAGCAGTTCTTC.

With respect to this clonotype: A junction end diverges from the germline sequence, so it may reflect a read error. The genes are TRBV7-6 and TRBJ2-5; D gene uncertain. This CDR3 has 17 amino acids. Germline V gene sequence: CDR1 SGHVS, CDR2 FNYEAQ. The CDR3: CASSFFSVDSSQGTQYF. DNA for the CDR3: TGTGCCAGCAGCTTCTTCTCGGTAGACTCGTCGCAAGGGACCCAGTACTTC.

The V and J genes are TRBV6-1 and TRBJ1-2, with TRBD1 identical over 7 bases. In germline, CDR1 is MNHNS, CDR2 SASEGT. With V trimmed by 5 bases and J by 1 base, 4 bases remained unmatched. This CDR3 has 14 residues. The CDR3 spells CASSRQGFNYGYTF. The DNA of the CDR3 is TGTGCCAGCAGTCGACAGGGTTTTAACTATGGCTACACCTTC.

This clonotype was detected only a few times. The chain has TRBV19 and TRBJ2-7, with 7 bases that match TRBD1. The J segment lost 3 bases and the V segment lost 5 bases, leaving 16 bases of the junction unmatched. CDR1 is LNHDA and CDR2 is SQIVND in the germline V gene (reference sequence). The CDR3 loop spans 17 amino acids. In nucleotides, the CDR3 is TGTGCCAGTAGTTCTATCTCAGGGGGTCCCGCGAACTACGAGCAGTACTTC. It specifies CASSSISGGPANYEQYF.

J is TRBJ2-3 and V is TRBV19, with 11 bases fitting TRBD2. This CDR3 region has 16 residues. With V trimmed by 6 bases and J by 2 bases, 7 bases remained unmatched. The V gene's germline CDR1 is LNHDA and CDR2 SQIVND (reference sequence). As DNA, the CDR3 is TGTGCCAGTAGCAGGATAGCGGGGGGGGTCACAGATACGCAGTATTTT. Translating gives CASSRIAGGVTDTQYF.

The V and J genes are TRBV5-1 and TRBJ2-1; 10 bases map to TRBD2. The CDR3 contains 17 residues. Germline lookup yields CDR1 SGHRS and CDR2 YFSETQ. V lost 1 base, J lost 2 bases, and 6 bases stayed unmatched. This CDR3 is CASSLTILAGAYNEQFF. Here the CDR3 DNA reads TGCGCCAGCAGCTTGACCATCCTAGCGGGAGCCTACAATGAGCAGTTCTTC.

V and J are TRBV7-2 and TRBJ1-4; the D is unclear. The ends were cut back, 5 bases at V and 6 bases at J, with 10 bases in the middle. The germline V gene has CDR1 SGHTA and CDR2 FQGNSA. This CDR3 has 13 amino acids. CDR3 sequence: CASSQRADEKLFF. CDR3 sequence (DNA): TGTGCCAGCAGCCAACGAGCGGATGAAAAACTGTTTTTT.

This clonotype was observed at least ten times. This chain joins TRBV20-1 and TRBJ2-3; D remains unclear. The germline V gene encodes CDR1 DFQATT and CDR2 SNEGSKA (reference sequence). The CDR3 covers 15 residues. Trimming removed 4 bases at V and 1 base at J, with 15 bases between. CDR3 sequence: CSANDGEVGTDTQYF. The CDR3 DNA sequence: TGCAGTGCTAATGACGGAGAGGTGGGCACAGATACGCAGTATTTT.

The chain joins TRBV11-2 to TRBJ2-5; either TRBD1 or TRBD2 may fit D (5 bases each). CDR1 and CDR2 from the germline V gene are SGHAT and FQNNGV. This CDR3 contains 14 residues. V lost 7 bases and J 7 bases, leaving 19 bases between the germline ends. The CDR3 region has the DNA TGTGCCAGCACCCCGAACGCCGGGGCTGCGACCCAGTACTTC. Its translation: CASTPNAGAATQYF. The whole variable domain, filled in from reference TRBV11-2 and TRBJ2-5, reads EAGVAQSPRYKIIEKRQSVAFWCNPISGHATLYWYQQILGQGPKLLIQFQNNGVVDDSQLPKDRFSAERLKGVDSTLKIQPAKLEDSAVYLCASTPNAGAATQYFGPGTRLLVL.

This clonotype was observed many times. The gene calls are TRBV12-3 or TRBV12-4 and TRBJ1-2; 9 nucleotides match TRBD1. V lost 3 bases to trimming and J lost 2 bases; unmatched junction nucleotides: 7. The CDR3 length is 16 residues. As DNA, the CDR3 is TGTGCCAGCAGTTTTGGGACAGGGAGTACCAACTATGGCTACACCTTC. Its translation: CASSFGTGSTNYGYTF.

There are many counts of this clonotype. The V gene is TRBV7-9, the J gene TRBJ2-7; 10 bases agree with TRBD1. V shed 1 base and J 3 bases; nucleotides not matched to a gene: 12. The length of the CDR3 is 18 residues. CDR1 and CDR2 from the germline V gene are SEHNR and FQNEAQ (reference sequence). The CDR3 loop is CASSLVGSRGQGNYEQYF. CDR3 DNA sequence: TGTGCCAGCAGCTTAGTTGGTAGTAGGGGACAGGGGAACTACGAGCAGTACTTC. The full variable domain, completed using reference TRBV7-9 and TRBJ2-7, is DTGVSQNPRHKITKRGQNVTFRCDPISEHNRLYWYRQTLGQGPEFLTYFQNEAQLEKSRLLSDRFSAERPKGSFSTLEIQRTEQGDSAMYLCASSLVGSRGQGNYEQYFGPGTRLTVT.

This clonotype has a count of ten or more. The gene calls are TRBV20-1 and TRBJ2-7, with D uncertain. V was cut by 5 bases and J by 5 bases, with 13 bases left in between. The germline V gene encodes CDR1 DFQATT and CDR2 SNEGSKA (reference sequence). CDR3 length: 12 residues. DNA of the CDR3: TGCAGTGCTCCCGACACTATGGACGAGCAGTACTTC. Encoded protein: CSAPDTMDEQYF.

CDR3 region: CASSGAGIFGNTIYF. CDR3 coding DNA: TGTGCCAGCAGTGGGGCGGGAATCTTTGGAAACACCATATATTTT. J is TRBJ1-3 and V is TRBV25-1; unclear D gene. Trimming removed 4 bases at V and 3 bases at J, with 13 bases between. The CDR3 is made up of 15 amino acids. Germline V gene lookup returns CDR1 MGHDK and CDR2 SYGVNS. Variable domain in full (rest from reference TRBV25-1 and TRBJ1-3): EADIYQTPRYLVIGTGKKITLECSQTMGHDKMYWYQQDPGMELHLIHYSYGVNSTEKGDLSSESTVSRIRTEHFPLTLESARPSHTSQYLCASSGAGIFGNTIYFGEGSWLTVV.

Ten or more counts support this clonotype. The J gene is TRBJ2-5, the V gene TRBV30; 8 bases match TRBD1. J lost 0 bases, V lost 1 base, and 7 bases had no gene match. The CDR3 sequence is 16 residues long. The V gene's germline CDR1 is GTSNPN and CDR2 SVGIG (reference sequence). DNA for the CDR3: TGTGCCTGGAGTGAACCGGGACAGGTGTACCAAGAGACCCAGTACTTC. It translates to CAWSEPGQVYQETQYF.

The sample holds a few counts of this clonotype. The rearrangement uses TRBV15 and TRBJ2-1; 8 positions agree with TRBD1. The CDR3 spans 15 residues. In germline, CDR1 is LNHNV, CDR2 YYDKDF (reference sequence). V lost 3 bases and J lost 2; bases outside the gene matches: 3. The CDR3 protein is CATSRGDRTYNEQFF. CDR3 DNA: TGTGCCACCAGCAGGGGGGACAGGACCTACAATGAGCAGTTCTTC.

V gene TRBV7-9 combines with J gene TRBJ2-7; 8 bases are a match to TRBD2. The CDR3 runs to 14 residues. Germline V gene data show CDR1 as SEHNR and CDR2 as FQNEAQ (reference sequence). V was pared by 0 bases and J by 6 bases, with 4 bases of the junction left unmatched. The CDR3 loop is CASSLAGTRGEQYF. CDR3 coding DNA: TGTGCCAGCAGCTTAGCCGGGACTAGGGGCGAGCAGTACTTC.